The present TCR beta chain was sequenced within a study of sequential checkpoint blockade in melanoma. Study at large: Randomization was 1:1 between first-line nivolumab→ipilimumab and ipilimumab→nivolumab.

In germline, CDR1 is LNHDA, CDR2 SQIVND (reference sequence). Trimming took 6 bases from V and 4 from J; bases not matched to a gene: 12. The CDR3 consists of 16 residues. The repertoire was sequenced with immunoSEQ multiplex PCR; TCRdb's copy has only in-frame clones and lacks some. The sample has over 15,000 clones; around 70% are singletons. Noted treatment: randomized to nivolumab then ipilimumab (arm A) or the reverse (arm B). Sorted cells were live CD3+CD8+, lacking CD19 and CD56, from PBMCs. The TCR originated in a human donor with melanoma. Sequenced material: CD8+ T cells sorted from blood (inferred from file names), taken from a patient given nivolumab and ipilimumab in sequence. The chain is built from TRBV19 and TRBJ2-7, with 10 positions matching TRBD1. The CDR3 DNA reads TGTGCCAGTAGACCTAATCCGGGACAGGGGCATTACGAGCAGTACTTC. It translates to CASRPNPGQGHYEQYF.